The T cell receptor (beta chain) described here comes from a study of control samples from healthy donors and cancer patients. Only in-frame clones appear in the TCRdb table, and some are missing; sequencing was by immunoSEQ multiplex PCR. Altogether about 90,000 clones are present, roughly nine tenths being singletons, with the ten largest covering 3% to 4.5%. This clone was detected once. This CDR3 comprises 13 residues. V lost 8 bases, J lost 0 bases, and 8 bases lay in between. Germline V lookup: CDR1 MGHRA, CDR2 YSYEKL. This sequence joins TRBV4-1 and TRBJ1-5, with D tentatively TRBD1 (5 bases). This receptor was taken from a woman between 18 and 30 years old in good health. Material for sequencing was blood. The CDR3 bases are TGCGCCAGCGGGAGGGGTAGCAATCAGCCCCAGCATTTT. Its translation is CASGRGSNQPQHF.